This T cell receptor (beta chain) emerged from a study of T cells in Graves' hyperthyroidism and ophthalmopathy (dated by TCRdb to about 2019). Some background on the complete study: Peripheral blood samples were taken at the time of initial diagnosis, prior to any treatment. After sampling, hyperthyroidism patients received methimazole starting at 30 mg daily, and ophthalmopathy patients received high-dose intravenous methylprednisolone. Thyroid tissue and blood T-cell repertoires from six Graves' hyperthyroidism patients were also compared in the study. The paper reports TCR Vbeta CDR3 sequencing of some 140 peripheral blood samples: around 45 ophthalmopathy, fewer than 85 hyperthyroidism and around 17 progressor patients. To identify distinguishing TCR V-J signatures, a discovery cohort of about 95 patients was used, comprising 43 with Graves' ophthalmopathy and around 60 with stable Graves' hyperthyroidism. The 75 to 100 discovery patients were divided at random into training and test sets in a 7:3 ratio. Prospective prediction of ophthalmopathy was tested in an independent validation cohort consisting of fewer than 20 hyperthyroidism patients and over 15 patients who later progressed to ophthalmopathy. What the study reported, not specific to this receptor: No statistical method was used to set the sample size in advance, and investigators knew the group allocation. In validation, the model predicted progression to ophthalmopathy a median of roughly 6.1 months before onset, with about 64% sensitivity and about 72% specificity. Most expanded thyroid clonotypes (frequency above 0.001) were also detected in blood, a finding suggesting that blood repertoires may reflect thyroid immune responses. Ophthalmopathy was separated from stable hyperthyroidism by a 13 V-J signature model, with around 90% sensitivity and roughly 84% specificity obtained in cross-validation and 80%/75% obtained in testing.

In the germline V gene (reference sequence), CDR1 corresponds to SGHAT and CDR2 to FQDESV. Measured from the cysteine to the phenylalanine, the CDR3 is 16 residues long. The kept DNA is CDR3 alone, 48 bases in frame from the first base. Trimming at the junction amounts to 2 bases on V and 0 bases on J, and the germline ends lie 11 bases apart. Stable Graves' hyperthyroidism was defined as no progression to ophthalmopathy during 18 months of follow-up. Hyperthyroidism patients were newly diagnosed, with disease duration under 2 months, and aged 18 to 65 years. The study excluded patients with uncontrolled infections, other autoimmune diseases, pregnancy or lactation. Diagnoses relied on clinical symptoms, serum thyroxine and TRAb, thyroid ultrasound and orbital computed tomography. PBMCs were isolated from approximately 10 ml of fresh peripheral blood by Ficoll-Paque density gradient centrifugation. Total RNA was extracted using Trizol reagent, and RNA quality was assessed on an Agilent 2100 Bioanalyzer.

This clonotype was observed many times. Its antigen remains undetermined. The record has no base qualities; no much larger clone is one base away. The TCR beta CDR3 regions were amplified from RNA transcripts. A first-round RT-PCR of the TCR CDR3 used the HTBI primer set with the Qiagen OneStep RT-PCR kit. Libraries were constructed in a second round of multiplex PCR, after which size selection and purification were performed. Sequencing of the libraries was done on an Illumina HiSeq2000 using paired-end 100 bp reads. The authors' analysis ran thus. Raw data were processed with SOAPnuke, discarding reads with adapters, uncalled bases, mean Phred below 15, or no exact constant-primer or identifier match. COPE v1.2.5 was used to merge high-quality paired reads, and clonotypes were defined as unique nucleotide sequences. Clonotypes were aligned to IMGT TRBV, TRBD and TRBJ reference segments using MiTCR v1.1. Analysis was restricted to V-J combinations with a frequency above 0.0001, which covered roughly 99% of repertoires. The TCS score was defined as F50 (clonal expansion) divided by E x V (chaos), with BLOSUM62-based TCRdist calculated between CDR3 peptides within each V-J. Welch's t-statistics and random forest reduced 500 to 650 V-J features to about 13, which were used in a naive Bayes classifier (R e1071). In TCRdb, the public reads were trimmed at Q25 with fastp and aligned with MiXCR, with productive beta chains retained. CDR3 protein sequences are deduplicated, and each keeps its most common genes and DNA. TCRdb's processing, not the study's, gives the V and J calls here. This sample lists about 320,000 distinct CDR3 sequences; 16% were detected once. Of the sample, around a third is held by the ten largest clones.

This sequence originates from a man aged 25-45 years with Graves' hyperthyroidism. Sequencing was carried out using blood. The chain uses TRBV11-1 and TRBJ2-1; the D gene could be either TRBD1 or TRBD2, each agreeing at 6 bases. The CDR3 in this case is CASSLRQDYSYNEQFF. The nucleotide sequence reads TGTGCCAGCAGCTTACGACAGGACTACTCCTACAATGAGCAGTTCTTC.